Each of the 5 T cell receptor beta chains below was sequenced from the same sample in a study of regulatory T cells in long-lasting Graves disease. Arm-PCR of CDR3 regions and iRepertoire HTBI primers were used to build TCR beta libraries. TCRdb fed the multiplex PCR reads into MiXCR, producing one record per CDR3 protein. The sample lists 450,000 to 600,000 distinct CDR3 sequences, roughly 14% occurring once. The time point is: newly diagnosed GD, antithyroid drugs for less than 3 months. With RNA extracted from PBMCs as input, the TCR library was made. The data were also submitted as part of a second study, on T cells in Graves' hyperthyroidism and ophthalmopathy.

The sample in question was peripheral blood mononuclear cells (PBMCs), obtained at new diagnosis, from a patient treated with antithyroid drugs. These receptors came from a man aged 25 to 40 with Graves disease.

This clonotype has only a few counts. At one end, the junction sequence differs from germline, possibly due to a read error. CDR3 bases: TGCAGTGCTAGACCCAGGGGCGCTCTGAGTAACTATGGCTGCACCTTC. Protein product: CSARPRGALSNYGCTF. This chain joins TRBV20-1 and TRBJ1-2, with TRBD1 as a possible D gene (6 bases). CDR1 and CDR2 from the germline V gene are DFQATT and SNEGSKA (reference sequence). The CDR3 sequence is 16 residues long.

This clonotype appeared many times. The CDR3 spells CASSESLGTEAFF. The DNA of the CDR3 is TGCGCCAGCAGTGAGTCGTTAGGGACTGAAGCTTTCTTT. The chain carries TRBV10-1 and TRBJ1-1; D gene ambiguous. The V gene's germline CDR1 is WNHNN and CDR2 SYGVQD (reference sequence). The CDR3 is 13 residues long. Trimming shortened V by 0 bases and J by 5 bases, and 7 bases separated the two germline ends.

This clonotype was detected many times. This chain uses TRBV9 with TRBJ2-7; 10 bases map to TRBD2. The junction had 10 bases not matched to a gene; V was cut back by 4 bases and J by 6 bases. Germline CDR1 and CDR2: SGDLS and YYNGEE. The CDR3 extends over 15 amino acids. The CDR3 here is CASSRALAGEAEQYF. CDR3 nucleotide sequence: TGTGCCAGCAGCCGCGCCCTAGCGGGAGAAGCCGAGCAGTACTTC.

As for this clonotype: A read error may produce the germline difference seen at one junction end. The CDR3 sequence: CSVALAGSYNVQFF. The CDR3 DNA is TGCAGCGTTGCTCTAGCGGGATCCTACAATGTGCAGTTCTTC. V usage is TRBV29-1 and J usage is TRBJ2-1; the match to TRBD2 covers 9 bases. There are 14 residues in the CDR3. The germline V gene has CDR1 SQVTM and CDR2 ANQGSEA.

This clonotype was seen a handful of times. The chain joins TRBV10-3 to TRBJ2-1, with D perhaps matching TRBD1 (5 bases). Per germline, CDR1 ENHRY and CDR2 SYGVKD. The V end lost 2 bases, the J end lost 6 bases, and 14 bases lay between the germline ends. The CDR3 is made up of 15 amino acids. CDR3 coding DNA: TGTGCCATCAGTGAGCGGGCAGGGCAGGCCAATGAGCAGTTCTTC. Its protein is CAISERAGQANEQFF.